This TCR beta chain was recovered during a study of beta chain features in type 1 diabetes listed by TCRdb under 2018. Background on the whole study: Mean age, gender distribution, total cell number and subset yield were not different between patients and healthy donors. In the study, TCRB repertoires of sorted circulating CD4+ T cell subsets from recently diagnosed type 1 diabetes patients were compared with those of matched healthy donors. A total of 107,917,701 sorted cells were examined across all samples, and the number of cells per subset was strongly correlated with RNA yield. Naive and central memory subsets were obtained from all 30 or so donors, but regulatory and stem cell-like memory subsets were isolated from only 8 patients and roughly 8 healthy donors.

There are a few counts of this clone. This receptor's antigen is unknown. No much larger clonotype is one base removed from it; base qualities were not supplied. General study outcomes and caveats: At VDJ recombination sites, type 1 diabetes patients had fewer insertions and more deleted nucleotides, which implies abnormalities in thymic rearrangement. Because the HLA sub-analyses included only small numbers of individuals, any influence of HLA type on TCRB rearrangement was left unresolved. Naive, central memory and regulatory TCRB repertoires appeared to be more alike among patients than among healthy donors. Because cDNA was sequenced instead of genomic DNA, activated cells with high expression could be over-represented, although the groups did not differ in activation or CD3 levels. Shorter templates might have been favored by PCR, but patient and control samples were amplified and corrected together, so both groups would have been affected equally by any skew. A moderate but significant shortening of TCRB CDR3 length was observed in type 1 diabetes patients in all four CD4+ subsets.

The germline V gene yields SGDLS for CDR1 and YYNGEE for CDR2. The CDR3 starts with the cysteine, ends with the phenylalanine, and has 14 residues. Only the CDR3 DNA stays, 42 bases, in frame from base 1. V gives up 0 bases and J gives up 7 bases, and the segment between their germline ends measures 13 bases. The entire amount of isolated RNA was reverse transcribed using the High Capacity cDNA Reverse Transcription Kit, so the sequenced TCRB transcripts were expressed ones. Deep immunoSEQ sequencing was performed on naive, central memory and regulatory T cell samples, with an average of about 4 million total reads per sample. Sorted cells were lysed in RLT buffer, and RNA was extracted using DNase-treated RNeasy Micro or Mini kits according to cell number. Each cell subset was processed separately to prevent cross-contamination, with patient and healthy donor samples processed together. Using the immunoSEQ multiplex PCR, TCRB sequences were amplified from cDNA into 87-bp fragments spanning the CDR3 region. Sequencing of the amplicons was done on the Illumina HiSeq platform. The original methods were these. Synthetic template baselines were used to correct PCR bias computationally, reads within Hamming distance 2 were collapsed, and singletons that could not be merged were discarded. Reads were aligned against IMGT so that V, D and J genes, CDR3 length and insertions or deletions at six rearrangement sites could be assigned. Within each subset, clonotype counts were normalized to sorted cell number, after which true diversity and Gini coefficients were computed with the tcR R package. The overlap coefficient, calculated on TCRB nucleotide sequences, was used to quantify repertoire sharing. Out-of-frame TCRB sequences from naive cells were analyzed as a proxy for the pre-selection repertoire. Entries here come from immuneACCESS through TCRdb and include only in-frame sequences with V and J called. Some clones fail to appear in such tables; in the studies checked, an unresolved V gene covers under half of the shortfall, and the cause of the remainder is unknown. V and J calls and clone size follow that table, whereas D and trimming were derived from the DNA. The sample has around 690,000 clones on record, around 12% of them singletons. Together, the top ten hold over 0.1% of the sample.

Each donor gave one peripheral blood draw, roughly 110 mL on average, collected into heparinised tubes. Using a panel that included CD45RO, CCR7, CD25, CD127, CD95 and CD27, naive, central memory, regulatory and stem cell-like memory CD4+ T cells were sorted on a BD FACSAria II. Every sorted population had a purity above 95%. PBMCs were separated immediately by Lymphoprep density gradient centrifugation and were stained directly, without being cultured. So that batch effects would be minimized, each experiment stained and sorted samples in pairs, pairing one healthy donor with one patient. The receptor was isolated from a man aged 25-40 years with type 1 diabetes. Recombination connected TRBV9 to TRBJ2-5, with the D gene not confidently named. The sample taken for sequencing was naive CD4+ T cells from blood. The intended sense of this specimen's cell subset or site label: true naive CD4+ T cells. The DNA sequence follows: TGTGCCAGCAGCGTAGTCGCAACTACCGGGACCCAGTACTTC. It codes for CASSVVATTGTQYF.